Listed here are 7 T cell receptor beta chains from one sample, sequenced in a study of Graves' ophthalmopathy and Graves' hyperthyroidism. TCR beta CDR3 regions were amplified from RNA transcripts. The workflow started with a first-round RT-PCR run with HTBI primers and then moved on to a second-round multiplex PCR. One entry per CDR3 protein results from TCRdb running MiXCR on the multiplex PCR reads. The table lists roughly 380,000 distinct CDR3 sequences, approximately 15% of them singletons, with 5.5% to 8% in the top ten. Material: peripheral blood. Receptors originate from a woman aged 18-29 years with stable Graves' hyperthyroidism.

This clonotype was counted ten times or more. This chain joins TRBV27 and TRBJ2-5; D not certain. The CDR3 spans 13 residues. The germline gives CDR1 MNHEY, CDR2 SMNVEV (reference sequence). V was trimmed by 5 bases and J by 1 base, leaving 8 bases between them. The DNA for the CDR3 is TGTGCCAGCAGTCCACTCAGCCAAGAGACCCAGTACTTC. Residues: CASSPLSQETQYF.

This clonotype appeared many times. The chain has TRBV6-1 and TRBJ1-2; 7 nucleotides match TRBD1. V gave up 3 bases and J gave up 4 bases; unmatched junction bases: 8. The CDR3 runs 15 residues. CDR1 MNHNS and CDR2 SASEGT come from the germline V gene. Written as DNA, the CDR3 is TGTGCCAGCAGTGATTATGACAGGGTGGGCTATGGCTACACCTTC. It encodes CASSDYDRVGYGYTF.

Many counts were recorded for this clonotype. The chain is built from TRBV12-3 or TRBV12-4 and TRBJ1-2; D not certain. The CDR3 covers 13 residues. V was trimmed by 1 base and J by 3 bases, leaving 6 bases between them. The CDR3 DNA reads TGTGCCAGCAGTTTAGTCCAGTACTATGGCTACACCTTC. Translation: CASSLVQYYGYTF.

This clonotype was counted ten times or more. Germline and junction disagree at one end, which may indicate a read error. This chain uses TRBV7-8 with TRBJ1-6; 9 nucleotides match TRBD1. CDR1 is SGHVS, CDR2 FQNEAQ, per germline. CDR3 length: 16 residues. As DNA, the CDR3 is TGTGCCAACAGCTTAGCGCTGGACAGGGGCGGTTCACCCCTCCACTTT. Amino acids: CANSLALDRGGSPLHF.

This clonotype was picked up many times. A read error may be the cause here, since a much bigger clone is one base away. In DNA form, the CDR3 reads TGTGCCAGCAGTTCCGACAGACAAAGCACTGAAGCTTTCTTT. Protein: CASSSDRQSTEAFF. The V call is TRBV6-2 or TRBV6-3, the J call TRBJ1-1; weak D call: TRBD1 (5 bases). This CDR3 region has 14 residues. Germline V gene sequence: CDR1 MNHEY, CDR2 SVGEGT. Trimming stripped 4 bases from V and 4 bases from J, with 13 bases between.

Many counts were recorded for this clonotype. V gene TRBV27 combines with J gene TRBJ1-2; weak D call: TRBD1 (6 bases). There are 13 residues in the CDR3. V lost 4 bases and J 5 bases, leaving 11 bases between the germline ends. Looked up from germline, CDR1 is MNHEY and CDR2 is SMNVEV (reference sequence). The CDR3 reads CASSYGGLYGYTF. The CDR3 DNA sequence: TGTGCCAGCAGTTACGGGGGCCTATATGGCTACACCTTC.

This clonotype was seen ten or more times. The junction shows a germline mismatch at one end, possibly a read error. The J gene is TRBJ1-5, the V gene TRBV6-2 or TRBV6-3; possibly TRBD1 for D (5 bases). CDR3 size: 15 residues. Germline V lookup: CDR1 MNHEY, CDR2 SVGEGT. The CDR3 DNA follows: TGTGCCAGCACCCCGGGGGAGACAGTCAATCAGCCCCGGCATTTT. Translated, it gives CASTPGETVNQPRHF.